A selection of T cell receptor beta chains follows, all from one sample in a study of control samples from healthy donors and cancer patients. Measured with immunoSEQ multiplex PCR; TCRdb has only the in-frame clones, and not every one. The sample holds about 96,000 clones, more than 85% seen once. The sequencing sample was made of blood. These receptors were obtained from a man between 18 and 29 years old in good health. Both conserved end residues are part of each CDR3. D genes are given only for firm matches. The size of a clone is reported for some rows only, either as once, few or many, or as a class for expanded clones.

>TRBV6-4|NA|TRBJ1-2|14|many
TGTGCCAGCAGTCCGCAGGACACATCCTATGGCTACACCTTC
CASSPQDTSYGYTF
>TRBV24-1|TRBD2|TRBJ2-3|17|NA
TGTGCCACCAGTGGTCATAGCGGGGGCCCGCTGGGAGATACGCAGTATTTT
CATSGHSGGPLGDTQYF
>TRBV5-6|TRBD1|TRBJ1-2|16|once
TGTGCCAGCAGCTCGAACAGGGGCCTGATTGAATATGGCTACACCTTC
CASSSNRGLIEYGYTF
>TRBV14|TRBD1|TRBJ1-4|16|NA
TGTGCCAGCAGCCCATTACAGCAGGGGGGAGATGAAAAACTGTTTTTT
CASSPLQQGGDEKLFF
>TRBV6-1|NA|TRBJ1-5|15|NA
TGTGCCAGCAGTGAACCAGGAATTAGCAATCAGCCCCAGCATTTT
CASSEPGISNQPQHF
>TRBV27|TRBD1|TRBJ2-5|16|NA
TGTGCCAGCAGTTTTTTAGTTGGACAGGGCCCAGAGACCCAGTACTTC
CASSFLVGQGPETQYF
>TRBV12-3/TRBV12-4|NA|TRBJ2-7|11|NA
TGTGCCAGCAGTTTTGGATACGAGCAGTACTTC
CASSFGYEQYF
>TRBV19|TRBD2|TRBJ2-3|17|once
TGTGCCAGTAGTATATCTCCTAGCGGGAGGAGCACAGATACGCAGTATTTT
CASSISPSGRSTDTQYF
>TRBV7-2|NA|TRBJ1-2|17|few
TGTGCCAGCAGCTTAAATGGCAGAGGTACTAGTGAATATGGCTACACCTTC
CASSLNGRGTSEYGYTF
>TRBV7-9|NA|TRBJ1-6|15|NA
TGTGCCAGCAGTCCCGAGGGCCCTCCTAATTCACCCCTCCACTTT
CASSPEGPPNSPLHF
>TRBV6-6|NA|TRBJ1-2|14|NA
TGTGCCAGCAGCCTGTACGGTGTTGAAGGTGGCTACACCTTC
CASSLYGVEGGYTF
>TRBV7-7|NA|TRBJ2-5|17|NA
TGTGCTAGCAGCCCAGACGGCGGCTATCTGTCAATCGAGACCCAGTACTTC
CASSPDGGYLSIETQYF
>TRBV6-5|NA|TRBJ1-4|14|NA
TGTGCCAGCAGTAACACAGGGTTAGGTGAAAAACTGTTTTTT
CASSNTGLGEKLFF
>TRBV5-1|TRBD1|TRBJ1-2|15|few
TGCGCCAGCAGCTCTACCGGGACAGGGAACTATGGCTACACCTTC
CASSSTGTGNYGYTF
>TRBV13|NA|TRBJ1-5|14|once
TGTGCCAGCAGCTTAGGCCGACCCGATCAGCCCCAGCATTTT
CASSLGRPDQPQHF
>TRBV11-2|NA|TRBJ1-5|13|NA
TGTGCCAGCAGCTTAGTAGCGGGGGAGCCCCAGCATTTT
CASSLVAGEPQHF
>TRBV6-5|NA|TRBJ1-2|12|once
TGTGCCAGCAAAAAGGGGACCTATGGCTACACCTTC
CASKKGTYGYTF
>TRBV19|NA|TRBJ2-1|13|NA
TGTGCAGGTGGCACGAGCTCCTACAATGAGCAGTTCTTC
CAGGTSSYNEQFF
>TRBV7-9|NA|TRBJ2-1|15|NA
TGTGCCAGCAGCTTAGTATCCGGGGACTACAATGAGCAGTTCTTC
CASSLVSGDYNEQFF
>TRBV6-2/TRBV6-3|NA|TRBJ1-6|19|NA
TGTGCCAGCAGTTACACACGGGTCCTCCGGGAATCCTATAATTCACCCCTCCACTTT
CASSYTRVLRESYNSPLHF
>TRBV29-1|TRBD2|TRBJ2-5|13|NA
TGCAGCGTCGAAGGACTAGCCCAAGAGACCCAGTACTTC
CSVEGLAQETQYF
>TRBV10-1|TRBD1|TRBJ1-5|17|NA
TGCGCCACCCCGATCAAAAGGGACAGGGGTGGCGATCAGCCCCAGCATTTT
CATPIKRDRGGDQPQHF
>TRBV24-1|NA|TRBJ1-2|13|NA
TGTGCCACCAGTGTCGGGGCAGACTATGGCTACACCTTC
CATSVGADYGYTF
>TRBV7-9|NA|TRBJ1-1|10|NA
TGTGCCAGCAGCTCTATCGAAGCTTTCTTT
CASSSIEAFF
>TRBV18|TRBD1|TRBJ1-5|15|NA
TGTGCCAGCTCACTTGTGACAGGGGAGAATCAGCCCCAGCATTTT
CASSLVTGENQPQHF
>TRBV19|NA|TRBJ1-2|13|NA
TGTGCCAGTAGGGGAGGCGGGGGCGATGGCTACACCTTC
CASRGGGGDGYTF
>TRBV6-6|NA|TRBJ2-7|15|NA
TGTGCCAGCAGCCTTAGCCAGGGGTTGAAGGACGAGCAGTACTTC
CASSLSQGLKDEQYF
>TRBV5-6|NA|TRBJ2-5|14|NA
TGTGCCAGCAGCTTGGGGACAGATGAAGAGACCCAGTACTTC
CASSLGTDEETQYF
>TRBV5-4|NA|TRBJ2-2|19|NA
TGTGCCAGCAGTCCTTGGCAGCCGGGTGGCGGGGAGGAAAAAGGGGAGCTGTTTTTT
CASSPWQPGGGEEKGELFF
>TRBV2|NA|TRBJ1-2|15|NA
TGTGCCAGCAGCGATTCGGGACATTTAGCGTTTGGCTACACCTTC
CASSDSGHLAFGYTF
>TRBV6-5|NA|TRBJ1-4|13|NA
TGTGCCAGTCGAACGGCAGGGCGGGAAAAACTGTTTTTT
CASRTAGREKLFF
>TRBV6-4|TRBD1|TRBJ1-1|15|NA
TGTGCCAGCAGACCCGAGACAGGGGGCCTCGCTGAAGCTTTCTTT
CASRPETGGLAEAFF
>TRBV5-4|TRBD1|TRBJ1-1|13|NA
TGTGCCAGCAGCCGGGGACAGGATTCTGAAGCTTTCTTT
CASSRGQDSEAFF
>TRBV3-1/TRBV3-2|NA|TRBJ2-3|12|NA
TGTGCCGCGGAGGGGGGCACAGATACGCAGTATTTT
CAAEGGTDTQYF
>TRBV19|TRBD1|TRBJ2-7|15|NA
TGTGCCAGTAGTATAAGGGACAGGGTGAACTACGAGCAGTACTTC
CASSIRDRVNYEQYF
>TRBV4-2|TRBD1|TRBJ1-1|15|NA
TGTGCCAGCAGCCAAGCCGGGACAGCTAACACTGAAGCTTTCTTT
CASSQAGTANTEAFF
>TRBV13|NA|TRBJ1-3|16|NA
TGTGCCAGCAGCTTAATCCCGGGGGACTCTGGAAACACCATATATTTT
CASSLIPGDSGNTIYF
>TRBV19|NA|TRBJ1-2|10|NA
TGTGCCAGGGTGAACTATGGCTACACCTTC
CARVNYGYTF
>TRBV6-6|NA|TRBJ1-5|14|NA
TGTGCCAGCAGTTATGCACAAGGCAATCAGCCCCAGCATTTT
CASSYAQGNQPQHF